The clone carrying this TCR beta chain was found a few times. Trimming pared 5 bases from V and 4 bases from J, leaving 17 bases between. This CDR3 has 14 residues. The germline V gene encodes CDR1 DFQATT and CDR2 SNEGSKA (reference sequence). The sample belongs to a study of T-cell reconstitution after alpha-beta-depleted transplantation in children. TCRbeta library preparation incorporated unique molecular identifiers. TCRdb itself ran the PCR reads through MiXCR, one entry per CDR3 protein. Of 500,000 to 600,000 distinct CDR3 sequences listed, about 16% are singletons. The chain combines TRBV20-1 with TRBJ1-2; no firm D call. This receptor was identified in a human donor who donated a stem cell graft to a child with acute lymphoblastic leukemia. The sample consisted of PBMCs from the stem cell graft donor, taken from the stem cell graft. The CDR3 loop is CSAPGPHPFYGYTF. The CDR3 region has the DNA TGCAGTGCTCCCGGGCCCCACCCCTTCTATGGCTACACCTTC.